The 3 T cell receptor beta chains listed next were all sequenced from one sample in a study of identical twins. Via MiXCR, TCRdb re-called the 5' RACE reads, giving one row per CDR3 protein. The table includes hundreds of thousands of distinct CDR3 sequences, just over 7% detected once. The same specimen was also included in a second study, on yellow fever vaccine responses in identical twins.

The sequenced sample was PBMCs. The source of these receptors is a woman under 30 in good health.

Here the CDR3 DNA reads TGTGCCAGCAGTTTTTTAGCGGGAGGGCCCTACAATGAGCAGTTCTTC. Translation: CASSFLAGGPYNEQFF. The V and J genes are TRBV25-1 and TRBJ2-1, with 11 positions matching TRBD2. V gave up 5 bases and J gave up 2 bases; unmatched junction bases: 5. Germline V gives CDR1 MGHDK, CDR2 SYGVNS. CDR3 length equals 16 residues.

The chain links TRBV29-1 to TRBJ2-3; 9 bases are shared with TRBD1. Germline values: CDR1 SQVTM, CDR2 ANQGSEA. Trimming cost V 7 bases and J 0 bases; bases outside gene matches: 20. CDR3 length equals 19 residues. The CDR3 DNA sequence: TGCAGCGGCAAGCTGTACTCGTCGACAGGGGGATTTAGCACAGATACGCAGTATTTT. This translates into CSGKLYSSTGGFSTDTQYF.

The chain links TRBV19 to TRBJ1-2; D is undetermined. The germline V and J ends were trimmed by 7 bases and 3 bases, with 12 bases remaining between them. The CDR3 runs 13 residues. From germline, CDR1 is LNHDA and CDR2 SQIVND (reference sequence). CDR3 region: CASTSQRYYGYTF. For the CDR3, the DNA is TGTGCCAGTACGTCTCAGCGTTACTATGGCTACACCTTC.